These 25 T cell receptor beta chains were sequenced from one sample in a study of early T cells in non-severe SARS-CoV-2 infection. Each CDR3 protein is one row after TCRdb ran MiXCR on the 5' RACE reads. The sample lists about 97,000 distinct CDR3 sequences, approximately 9.9% seen once, with roughly 4.8% in the top ten. Specimen: whole blood, collected at baseline. These receptors were taken from an adult who was a healthcare worker with PCR-confirmed SARS-CoV-2 infection or an uninfected control (not recorded which).

The chain recombines TRBV18 with TRBJ2-7; TRBD1 might be the D (5 bases). V was clipped by 4 bases and J by 0 bases, with 10 bases between them. Germline V gene data show CDR1 as KGHSH and CDR2 as LQKENI. This CDR3 has 14 residues. CDR3 region: CASSRGAPSYEQYF. In DNA form, the CDR3 reads TGTGCCAGCTCACGGGGCGCACCCTCCTACGAGCAGTACTTC.

The chain links TRBV24-1 to TRBJ2-7, with no clear D. The V gene's germline CDR1 is KGHDR and CDR2 SFDVKD. This CDR3 is built from 14 residues. The V gene lost 4 bases and the J gene lost 5 bases, with 14 bases spanning the gap. The CDR3 spells CATSEVRPRNEQYF. Here the CDR3 DNA reads TGTGCCACCAGTGAAGTCAGGCCCAGGAACGAGCAGTACTTC.

The CDR3 loop reads CSAIGGLAGINEQFF. CDR3 nucleotides: TGCAGTGCTATAGGAGGACTAGCGGGGATAAATGAGCAGTTCTTC. The V call is TRBV20-1, the J call TRBJ2-1; 12 bases fit TRBD2. There are 15 residues in the CDR3. The junction had 8 bases not matched to a gene; V was cut back by 4 bases and J by 7 bases. Germline CDR1 reads DFQATT; CDR2 reads SNEGSKA (reference sequence).

This clonotype has a count of ten or more. The V and J genes are TRBV12-3 or TRBV12-4 and TRBJ2-1; D not certain. The CDR3 has 13 amino acids. V was cut by 1 base and J by 5 bases, with 6 bases left in between. The CDR3 DNA follows: TGTGCCAGCAGTTTAGGCCCCAACAATGAGCAGTTCTTC. It is translated as CASSLGPNNEQFF.

This rearrangement joins TRBV10-3 to TRBJ1-4; 7 nucleotides align to TRBD1. V was clipped by 2 bases and J by 5 bases; unmatched bases: 5. CDR1 and CDR2 (germline): ENHRY, SYGVKD. This CDR3 spans 15 amino acids. CDR3 nucleotide sequence: TGTGCCATCAGTGAGGGCAGGGGGAAAAATGAAAAACTGTTTTTT. It codes for CAISEGRGKNEKLFF.

V and J are TRBV6-1 and TRBJ2-1; TRBD2 aligns across 14 bases. Germline assignment: CDR1 MNHNS and CDR2 SASEGT. V was pared by 8 bases and J by 1 base, with 19 bases of the junction left unmatched. This CDR3 contains 21 residues. The CDR3 DNA reads TGTGCCAGCCGCTCACTTATCCCCGGGACTAGCGGGAGAACATCCTACAATGAGCAGTTCTTC. This codes for CASRSLIPGTSGRTSYNEQFF.

DNA for the CDR3: TGTGCCAGCAGTGAAACTTGGAGTCTTGCAGATACGCAGTATTTT. Residues: CASSETWSLADTQYF. The J gene is TRBJ2-3, the V gene TRBV2; D ambiguous. Germline V CDR1 and CDR2: SNHLY, FYNNEI. Between the trimmed V and J ends, which lost 2 bases and 4 bases, there was a span of 13 bases. This CDR3 spans 15 amino acids.

This clonotype was observed at least ten times. The chain couples TRBV7-2 to TRBJ2-7; 10 positions match TRBD2. Trimming cost V 3 bases and J 2 bases; bases outside gene matches: 13. The V gene's germline CDR1 is SGHTA and CDR2 FQGNSA. The CDR3 covers 18 residues. CDR3 sequence: CASSFSLAGSFGTYEQYF. In DNA, the CDR3 is TGTGCCAGCAGCTTCTCACTAGCGGGATCTTTTGGTACCTACGAGCAGTACTTC. Complete variable domain (other parts from reference TRBV7-2 and TRBJ2-7): GAGVSQSPSNKVTEKGKDVELRCDPISGHTALYWYRQSLGQGLEFLIYFQGNSAPDKSGLPSDRFSAERTGGSVSTLTIQRTQQEDSAVYLCASSFSLAGSFGTYEQYFGPGTRLTVT.

This clonotype was seen more than once but under ten times. The chain links TRBV20-1 to TRBJ2-7, with 7 bases that match TRBD2. J lost 0 bases, V lost 0 bases, and 2 bases had no gene match. Germline CDR1 is DFQATT and CDR2 is SNEGSKA (reference sequence). This CDR3 comprises 14 residues. The CDR3 region is CSAREGGSSYEQYF. The CDR3 DNA sequence: TGCAGTGCTAGAGAGGGCGGGAGCTCCTACGAGCAGTACTTC.

This clonotype has at least ten counts. The V and J genes are TRBV6-4 and TRBJ2-5; D is perhaps TRBD1 (6 bases). V was shortened by 7 bases and J by 6 bases, with 18 bases between the two germline ends. CDR3 length: 14 amino acids. Germline CDR1 is MRHNA and CDR2 is SNTAGT. CDR3 coding DNA: TGTGCCAGCACCGACAGGCCGAAACGGCAGACCCAGTACTTC. Amino acids: CASTDRPKRQTQYF.

There are a few counts of this clonotype. The chain is built from TRBV4-3 and TRBJ2-1, with D possibly TRBD2 on 6 matching bases. Germline-derived CDR1 and CDR2 are LGHNA and YSLEER. This CDR3 has 14 amino acids. V gave up 1 base and J gave up 7 bases, with 11 bases separating them. The CDR3 sequence is CASSQVLGSNEQFF. The CDR3, as DNA: TGCGCCAGCAGCCAAGTACTCGGGAGTAATGAGCAGTTCTTC.

In this sample, this clonotype turned up a few times. The chain is built from TRBV3-1 and TRBJ2-7, with TRBD1 matching 8 bases. This CDR3 is built from 14 residues. The germline gives CDR1 LGHDT, CDR2 YNNKEL (reference sequence). J gave up 1 base and V 5 bases, and 4 bases lay outside the gene matches. CDR3 in DNA: TGTGCCAGCAGCGTGGACAGGGAATCCTACGAGCAGTACTTC. Its translation: CASSVDRESYEQYF.

This clonotype was counted between two and nine times. The J gene is TRBJ1-6, the V gene TRBV7-2; D unclear. With 5 bases removed from V and 9 bases from J, the gap between germline ends came to 17 bases. CDR1 is SGHTA, CDR2 FQGNSA, per germline. This CDR3 is built from 15 residues. The CDR3 here is CASSATPTQSSPLHF. CDR3 sequence (DNA): TGTGCCAGCAGCGCTACCCCAACTCAGAGTTCACCCCTCCACTTT.

This clonotype has a handful of counts. The V call is TRBV6-1, the J call TRBJ2-2, with 9 nucleotides matching TRBD2. V was pared by 4 bases and J by 3 bases, with 15 bases of the junction left unmatched. The CDR3 sequence is 19 residues long. Germline V lookup: CDR1 MNHNS, CDR2 SASEGT. The CDR3 DNA reads TGTGCCAGCAGTGCGGACAGAACAGCGGGGGGCCTCTACACCGGGGAGCTGTTTTTT. As protein: CASSADRTAGGLYTGELFF.

This clonotype was found a few times. The rearrangement links TRBV3-1 to TRBJ2-1; the match to TRBD1 covers 8 bases. CDR1 LGHDT and CDR2 YNNKEL come from the germline V gene (reference sequence). CDR3 length: 15 amino acids. V gave up 4 bases and J gave up 3 bases; unmatched junction bases: 5. The DNA for the CDR3 is TGTGCCAGCAGCCGCGACAGGGGATACTACAATGAGCAGTTCTTC. Translated: CASSRDRGYYNEQFF.

This clonotype was seen at least ten times. V and J are TRBV11-2 and TRBJ2-5; D is possibly TRBD1 (6 bases). There are 15 residues in the CDR3. Trimming shortened V by 5 bases and J by 6 bases, and 19 bases separated the two germline ends. The V gene's germline CDR1 is SGHAT and CDR2 FQNNGV. The CDR3 coding sequence is TGTGCCAGCAGCCTCCTCGGTACAGGGAAGCAGACCCAGTACTTC. It encodes CASSLLGTGKQTQYF.

This clonotype was detected ten times or more. The chain uses TRBV7-8 and TRBJ1-5; D uncertain. The CDR3 is 14 residues long. Germline CDR1 reads SGHVS; CDR2 reads FQNEAQ. V was pared by 5 bases and J by 2 bases, with 10 bases between. The CDR3 DNA sequence: TGTGCCAGCAGCGACCCGGACGGCAATCAGCCCCAGCATTTT. It specifies CASSDPDGNQPQHF.

This chain uses TRBV5-1 with TRBJ1-1, with D maybe TRBD1 (5 bases). CDR3 length: 13 amino acids. Germline-derived CDR1 and CDR2 are SGHRS and YFSETQ. The V end lost 3 bases, the J end lost 3 bases, and 9 bases lay between the germline ends. In DNA, the CDR3 is TGCGCCAGCAGCTCTCAGACAGACACTGAAGCTTTCTTT. Amino acids: CASSSQTDTEAFF.

The CDR3 sequence: CAWSADRASPLHF. The CDR3 DNA reads as TGTGCCTGGAGTGCAGACAGGGCTTCACCCCTCCACTTT. This chain uses TRBV30 with TRBJ1-6; TRBD1 aligns across 7 bases. Trimming at V came to 1 base and at J to 9 bases, leaving 3 bases not matched to a gene. This CDR3 spans 13 amino acids. Germline V lookup: CDR1 GTSNPN, CDR2 SVGIG (reference sequence).

The sample holds a few counts of this clonotype. The chain is built from TRBV28 and TRBJ1-1, with D perhaps TRBD1 (5 bases). Between the trimmed V and J ends, which lost 6 bases and 0 bases, there was a span of 14 bases. This CDR3 contains 15 residues. CDR1 is MDHEN, CDR2 SYDVKM, per germline. In DNA, the CDR3 is TGTGCCAGCAGCCCTCCCCCGACAGTGAACACTGAAGCTTTCTTT. As protein: CASSPPPTVNTEAFF.

This clonotype was counted a few times. The chain has TRBV12-2 and TRBJ2-1. TRBV12-2 is given as a pseudogene. This CDR3 region has 16 residues. CDR3 amino acids: CASRLARPASYNEQFF. The CDR3 DNA reads as TGTGCAAGTCGCTTAGCGCGGCCGGCGTCCTACAATGAGCAGTTCTTC.

The chain carries TRBV3-2 and TRBJ2-7; the table's D gene call, TRBD2, was not cross checked with the DNA. TRBV3-2 is annotated as a pseudogene. The CDR3 is made up of 20 amino acids. The CDR3 region is CASSQSSPRRRNSGWYEQYF. The CDR3 coding sequence is TGTGCCAGCAGTCAATCCTCGCCAAGGAGGAGGAATAGCGGTTGGTACGAGCAGTACTTC.

This clonotype turned up a few times. The chain combines TRBV14 with TRBJ1-5, with unresolved D. Germline V CDR1 and CDR2: SGHDN, FVKESK. The V end lost 4 bases, the J end lost 6 bases, and 7 bases lay between the germline ends. The CDR3 sequence is 12 residues long. The CDR3: CASSLRRQPQHF. The CDR3 region has the DNA TGTGCCAGCAGCCTCAGACGTCAGCCCCAGCATTTT.

This clonotype was observed a few times. The chain combines TRBV20-1 with TRBJ2-3; TRBD2 agrees at 12 bases. The CDR3 is 16 residues long. The J segment lost 4 bases and the V segment lost 1 base, leaving 6 bases of the junction unmatched. Germline V lookup: CDR1 DFQATT, CDR2 SNEGSKA (reference sequence). The CDR3 region has the DNA TGCAGTGCTAGAGTAGAACTAGCGGGGGGCTCAGATACGCAGTATTTT. It is translated as CSARVELAGGSDTQYF.

This clonotype was counted a few times. The chain joins TRBV6-1 to TRBJ2-5; D not certain. This CDR3 is built from 15 residues. The V and J ends lost 7 bases and 1 base respectively, with 16 bases between them. The germline gives CDR1 MNHNS, CDR2 SASEGT. The CDR3 region has the DNA TGTGCCAGCACTTTATCACAGACCCCCCAAGAGACCCAGTACTTC. It encodes CASTLSQTPQETQYF.